The 3 T cell receptor beta chains in this list originate from one sample, sequenced in a study of cytomegalovirus exposure and HLA in healthy donors. The PCR was carried out with 60 Vbeta primers and 13 Jbeta primers. Assay used: immunoSEQ multiplex PCR; TCRdb lists only in-frame clones, some missing. The table includes around 160,000 clones, approximately 80% detected once. The sample taken for sequencing was PBMCs. These receptor sequences come from a male donor in good health and CMV-seropositive.

The rearrangement joins TRBV9 to TRBJ2-1; D ambiguous. Trimming took 5 bases from V and 5 from J, leaving 11 bases between them. This CDR3 has 13 amino acids. Germline-derived CDR1 and CDR2 are SGDLS and YYNGEE. The CDR3 DNA reads TGTGCCAGCAGTACAAATCCTGACAATGAGCAGTTCTTC. Translating gives CASSTNPDNEQFF.

This clone appeared once. J is TRBJ1-5 and V is TRBV5-1; TRBD1 might be the D (5 bases). The CDR3 length is 13 residues. CDR1 is SGHRS, CDR2 YFSETQ, per germline. V gave up 2 bases and J gave up 7 bases, with 10 bases separating them. CDR3 nucleotide sequence: TGCGCCAGCAGCTTCTTACCAGGGCAGCCCCAGCATTTT. This gives the protein CASSFLPGQPQHF.

This chain joins TRBV2 and TRBJ1-1; no reliable D call. In germline, CDR1 is SNHLY, CDR2 FYNNEI. This CDR3 region has 13 residues. V dropped 6 bases and J dropped 3 bases, with 11 bases sitting between them. DNA of the CDR3: TGTGCCAGCAGGTCCGAGGTCGACACTGAAGCTTTCTTT. As protein: CASRSEVDTEAFF.